This T cell receptor beta chain originates from a study of cytomegalovirus exposure and HLA in healthy donors. Across the whole study: The approximately 120 validation repertoires and the approximately 700 first-cohort repertoires shared a platform, a later analysis reported.

Libraries were prepared by immunoSEQ multiplex PCR; TCRdb keeps only in-frame clonotypes and omits some of them. The sample consists of more than 250,000 clones, 80% to 90% of them appearing once. Germline-derived CDR1 and CDR2 are SGHDT and YYEEEE. Trimming stripped 2 bases from V and 0 bases from J, with 10 bases between. CDR3 length: 15 residues. This chain links TRBV5-6 with TRBJ2-3; D perhaps matches TRBD2 (5 bases). The clonotype was recovered from a woman aged 18-29 years in good health and CMV-seronegative. Material for sequencing was PBMCs. CDR3 region: CASSFGEPSTDTQYF. The CDR3 region has the DNA TGTGCCAGCAGCTTTGGGGAGCCTAGCACAGATACGCAGTATTTT.